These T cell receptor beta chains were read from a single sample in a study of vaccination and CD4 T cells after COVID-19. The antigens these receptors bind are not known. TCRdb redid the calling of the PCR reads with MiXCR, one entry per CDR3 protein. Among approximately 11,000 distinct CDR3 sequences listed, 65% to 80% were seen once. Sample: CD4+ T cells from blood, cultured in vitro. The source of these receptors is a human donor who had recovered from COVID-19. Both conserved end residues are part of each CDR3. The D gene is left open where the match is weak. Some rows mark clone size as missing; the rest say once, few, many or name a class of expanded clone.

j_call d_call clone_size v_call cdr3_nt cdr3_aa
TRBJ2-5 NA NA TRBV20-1 TGCAGTGCTAGATGGACACAGGGTGTTGGGGAGACCCAGTACTTC CSARWTQGVGETQYF
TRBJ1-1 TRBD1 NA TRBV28 TGTGCCAGCAGTTTATTCTTATCTCGACAGGGCCTGAACACTGAAGCTTTCTTT CASSLFLSRQGLNTEAFF
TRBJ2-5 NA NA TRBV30 TGTGCCTGGAGTAAGGGAGGCCGAGAGACCCAGTACTTC CAWSKGGRETQYF
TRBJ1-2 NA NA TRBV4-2 TGTGCCAGCAGCCCCCCCGGGGGGGGTGGTAACTATGGCTACACCTTC CASSPPGGGGNYGYTF
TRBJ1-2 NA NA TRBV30 TGTGCCTGGAGTCGCCAGGGCGGAGGCTACACCTTC CAWSRQGGGYTF
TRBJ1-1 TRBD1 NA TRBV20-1 TGCAGTGCTAGACCCCCGGGACAGGGGGACACTGAAGCTTTCTTT CSARPPGQGDTEAFF
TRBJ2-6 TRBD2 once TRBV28 TGTGCCAGCAGGGGTGGGTCTAGCGGGAGGGCAAGTGGGGCCAACGTCCTGACTTTC CASRGGSSGRASGANVLTF
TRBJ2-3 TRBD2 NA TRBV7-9 TGTGCCAGCAGCTTCCGGTCCGCGGGAGGGTTGGATACGCAGTATTTT CASSFRSAGGLDTQYF
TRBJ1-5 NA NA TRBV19 TGTGCCAGTAGCCAGACGGGAGAAGGTAGCAATCAGCCCCAGCATTTT CASSQTGEGSNQPQHF
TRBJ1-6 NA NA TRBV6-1 TGTGCCAGCAGTGACTACGATCGAAATTCACCCCTCCACTTT CASSDYDRNSPLHF
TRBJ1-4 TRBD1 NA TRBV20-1 TGCAGTGCCGGTCCGCGGGGGACAGCCAGAGAAAAACTGTTTTTT CSAGPRGTAREKLFF
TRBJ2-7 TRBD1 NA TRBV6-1 TGTGCCGCCCGGGACAGAGCCTACGAGCAGTACTTC CAARDRAYEQYF
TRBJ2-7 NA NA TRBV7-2 TGTGCCAGCAGCTTAGGTGTCGGCAGAACCTACGAGCAGTACTTC CASSLGVGRTYEQYF
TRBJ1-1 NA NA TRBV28 TGTGCCAGCAGTTTCCTGGGGGGCTCGGACACTGAAGCTTTCTTT CASSFLGGSDTEAFF
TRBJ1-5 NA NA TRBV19 TGTGCCAGTAGTATAGGTGGCAGGGGCGGCAATCAGCCCCAGCATTTT CASSIGGRGGNQPQHF
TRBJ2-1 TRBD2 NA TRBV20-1 TGCAGTGCTAGTTTGGGCGGGAGGGGTGAGCAGTTCTTC CSASLGGRGEQFF
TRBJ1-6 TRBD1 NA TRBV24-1 TGTGCCACGCGCGCGGGACAGACCAATTCACCCCTCCACTTT CATRAGQTNSPLHF
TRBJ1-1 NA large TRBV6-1 TGTGCCAGCACCACGGTGCGGGGGCTGACTGAAGCTTTCTTT CASTTVRGLTEAFF
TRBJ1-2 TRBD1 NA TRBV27 TGTGCCAGCAGCCTTCGAGGGACAGACTATGGCTACACCTTC CASSLRGTDYGYTF
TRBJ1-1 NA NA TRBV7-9 TGTGCCAGCAGCTTTGGGGGGGCTTGGGACACTGAAGCTTTCTTT CASSFGGAWDTEAFF
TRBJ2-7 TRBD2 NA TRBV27 TGTGCCAGCACCACGCGGGAGGGCCGGAACTACGAGCAGTACTTC CASTTREGRNYEQYF
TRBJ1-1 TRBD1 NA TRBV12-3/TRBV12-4 TGTGCCGGCAGCCAGACAGGGAGGCGGACTGAAGCTTTCTTT CAGSQTGRRTEAFF
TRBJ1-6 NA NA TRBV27 TGTGCCAGCAGTCAACTCGGGGGGGGTCCCCAGGGGTCCCTCCACTTT CASSQLGGGPQGSLHF
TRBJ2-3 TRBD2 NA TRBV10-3 TGTGCCATCAGTGAGTTAGGACTAGCGGGAGGGCCCGATACGCAGTATTTT CAISELGLAGGPDTQYF
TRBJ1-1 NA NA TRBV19 TGTGCCAGTAGTATGGTGCGGGGATCAAACACTGAAGCTTTCTTT CASSMVRGSNTEAFF
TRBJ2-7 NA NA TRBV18 TGTGCCAGCTCACGTGGTAGCGCCTACTACGAGCAGTACTTC CASSRGSAYYEQYF
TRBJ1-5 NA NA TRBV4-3 TGCGCCAGCAGCCAGAAAGTAGGGGAACAGCCCCAGCATTTT CASSQKVGEQPQHF
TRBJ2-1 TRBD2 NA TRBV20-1 TGCAGTGCTGACCCCTGGACTAGCGGGAGGGATGAGCAGTTCTTC CSADPWTSGRDEQFF
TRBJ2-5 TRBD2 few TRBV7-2 TGTGCCAGCAGCTTAGTGGCTGCGGGCCCTAGCGGGACCCAGTACTTC CASSLVAAGPSGTQYF
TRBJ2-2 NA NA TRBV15 TGTGCCACCAGCAGAGGGCGGACGAGCGCCGGGGAGCTGTTTTTT CATSRGRTSAGELFF
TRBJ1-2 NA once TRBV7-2 TGTGCCAGCAGCTTGGCCGCGGGGGGCCTCACCTTC CASSLAAGGLTF
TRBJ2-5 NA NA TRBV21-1 TGTGCCAGCAGCAGGCGTAACAGGGGGCGAACGGAGACCCAGTACTTC CASSRRNRGRTETQYF
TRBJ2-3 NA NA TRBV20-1 TGCAGTGCTAGAGGGCCCGGAACAGATACGCAGTATTTT CSARGPGTDTQYF
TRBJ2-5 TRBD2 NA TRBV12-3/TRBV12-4 TGTGCCAGCAGCCCTCAGAGCGTTAGCGGGGGCCTGTACTTC CASSPQSVSGGLYF
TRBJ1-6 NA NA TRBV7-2 TGTGCCAGCAGCTTACTTTGGGTGGGGAGTGATTCACCCCTCCACTTT CASSLLWVGSDSPLHF
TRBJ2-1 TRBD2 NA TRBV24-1 TGTGCCACCAGTGATTTGCGAACTAGCGGGAGGGTCAATGAGCAGTTCTTC CATSDLRTSGRVNEQFF
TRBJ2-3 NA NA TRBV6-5 TGTGCCAGCAGTTACACGGGAGACCGCACAGATACGCAGTATTTT CASSYTGDRTDTQYF
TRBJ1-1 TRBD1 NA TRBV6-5 TGTGCCAGCAGTTCCCCGGCGGGACAGGGGACGGCTTTCTTT CASSSPAGQGTAFF
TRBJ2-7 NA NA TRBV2 TGTGCCAGCACCCGGAGGCCCGGAGTGGACGAGCAGTACTTC CASTRRPGVDEQYF
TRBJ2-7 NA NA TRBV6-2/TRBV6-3 TGTGCCAGCAGACCCCACAGGGCCGAGCAGTACTTC CASRPHRAEQYF
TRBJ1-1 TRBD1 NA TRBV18 TGTGCCAGCTCACTCGGACAGGGCGGGACTGAAGCTTTCTTT CASSLGQGGTEAFF
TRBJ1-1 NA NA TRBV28 TGTGCCAGCAGTTTGTCAGTGTACATGAACACTGAAGCTTTCTTT CASSLSVYMNTEAFF
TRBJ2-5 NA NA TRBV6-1 TGTGCCAGCAGTGAAGGTGGGGTGGAGTACTTC CASSEGGVEYF